A single sample is the source of the 5 T cell receptor beta chains below, sequenced in a study of blood T cell repertoires in COVID-19 (dated by TCRdb to the early 2020s). Libraries were constructed by the immunoSEQ multiplex PCR assay. Held by TCRdb, this immuneACCESS table contains in-frame sequences only and omits some clones. Under half of the omission traces to an unresolved V gene where checked; the cause of the rest is unknown. The sample profile shows 250,000 or so clones; approximately 88% of them were found once. Around 3.7% of the sample is taken by the ten largest. Source material: PBMCs or T cells enriched from blood (not recorded which). These receptors came from a woman under 40 who had been exposed to COVID-19.

This rearrangement joins TRBV28 to TRBJ1-6; D gene unclear. CDR3 length: 15 amino acids. Deletions cut 2 bases from V and 8 bases from J, with 13 bases between. Germline lookup yields CDR1 MDHEN and CDR2 SYDVKM. CDR3 residues: CASSLAPTRDSPLHF. CDR3 nucleotides: TGTGCCAGCAGTTTAGCCCCCACTAGGGATTCACCCCTCCACTTT.

The chain carries TRBV23-1 and TRBJ1-6, with 7 bases that match TRBD1. Being an ORF, TRBV23-1 has a function that is uncertain. The V gene end was trimmed by 0 bases and the J gene end by 8 bases; junction bases not matched to a gene: 13. The CDR3 loop spans 18 amino acids. The CDR3 loop reads CASSQSYLVGQGDSPLHF. In DNA, the CDR3 is TGCGCCAGCAGTCAATCTTATTTAGTTGGGCAGGGGGATTCACCCCTCCACTTT.

This clone is a singleton in its sample. The CDR3 reads CASSVEPLVASSGNTIYF. The CDR3 DNA reads as TGTGCCAGCAGCGTAGAACCCCTAGTAGCTAGCTCTGGAAACACCATATATTTT. The V gene is TRBV9, the J gene TRBJ1-3; D unclear. Germline CDR1 SGDLS, CDR2 YYNGEE. This CDR3 has 18 residues. The V end lost 0 bases, the J end lost 0 bases, and 16 bases lay between the germline ends.

V gene TRBV13 combines with J gene TRBJ2-5, with 8 bases fitting TRBD2. V lost 2 bases to trimming and J lost 4 bases; unmatched junction nucleotides: 6. CDR3 length equals 15 residues. Germline CDR1 is PRHDT and CDR2 is FYEKMQ (reference sequence). As DNA, the CDR3 is TGTGCCAGCAGCTTAATAGCGGGGAGGCGAGAGACCCAGTACTTC. Its protein is CASSLIAGRRETQYF.

V gene TRBV5-1 combines with J gene TRBJ2-1, with D perhaps matching TRBD2 (5 bases). The CDR3 has 18 residues. Germline V gene sequence: CDR1 SGHRS, CDR2 YFSETQ. The ends were cut back, 5 bases at V and 1 base at J, with 22 bases in the middle. The DNA of the CDR3 is TGCGCCAGCAGTTCGTTTACCGGGATATCTGAGTCCTACAATGAGCAGTTCTTC. This codes for CASSSFTGISESYNEQFF.